The 22 T cell receptor beta chains below all came from one sample that was sequenced in a study of cytomegalovirus exposure and HLA in healthy donors (dated by TCRdb to 2015 to 2018). Library creation used the immunoSEQ multiplex PCR assay. TCRdb's version of the immuneACCESS table is confined to in-frame rearrangements and falls short of the full clone set. An unresolved V gene accounts for under half of the shortfall where checked; the remainder is of unknown origin. This sample is represented by 110,000 or so clones; about 85% of them were singletons. The ten top clones hold more than 2.5% of the sample. The sample was PBMCs. The receptors were gathered from a woman aged 18-29 years in good health and CMV-seronegative.

CDR3 nucleotides: TGTGCCAGCAGTTCCGGACAGCTAACACACAATGAGCAGTTCTTC. Encoded protein: CASSSGQLTHNEQFF. The genes are TRBV6-1 and TRBJ2-1; the D gene is possibly TRBD1 (6 bases). CDR3 length: 15 amino acids. Germline V gene sequence: CDR1 MNHNS, CDR2 SASEGT. Trimming removed 5 bases at V and 5 bases at J, with 16 bases between.

The chain carries TRBV6-5 and TRBJ2-3; TRBD2 matches 9 bases. V was clipped by 3 bases and J by 2 bases; unmatched bases: 3. Germline assignment: CDR1 MNHEY and CDR2 SVGAGI. The CDR3 totals 15 residues. The chain's CDR3 is CASSYGGGATDTQYF. The CDR3 DNA reads TGTGCCAGCAGTTATGGCGGGGGGGCCACAGATACGCAGTATTTT.

The V call is TRBV28, the J call TRBJ2-7; D might be TRBD1 (5 bases). This CDR3 contains 13 residues. CDR1 and CDR2 from the germline V gene are MDHEN and SYDVKM. Trimming shortened V by 5 bases and J by 2 bases, and 10 bases separated the two germline ends. The CDR3 sequence is CASSTDSTYEQYF. The DNA for the CDR3 is TGTGCCAGCAGTACCGACAGTACCTACGAGCAGTACTTC.

The CDR3: CASSSGTAKNIQYF. CDR3 DNA: TGTGCCAGCAGCTCCGGGACAGCGAAAAACATTCAGTACTTC. V gene TRBV7-8 combines with J gene TRBJ2-4; the match to TRBD1 covers 7 bases. This CDR3 region has 14 residues. Germline CDR1 and CDR2: SGHVS and FQNEAQ. Trimming took 4 bases from V and 4 from J; bases not matched to a gene: 4.

The chain has TRBV29-1 and TRBJ2-2, with TRBD2 identical over 7 bases. Germline CDR1 SQVTM, CDR2 ANQGSEA. J gave up 2 bases and V 5 bases, and 8 bases lay outside the gene matches. The CDR3 runs to 15 residues. This CDR3 is CSVWGGESNTGELFF. CDR3 bases: TGCAGCGTTTGGGGGGGGGAGAGTAACACCGGGGAGCTGTTTTTT.

This clone was recorded only once. The chain is built from TRBV4-1 and TRBJ1-5; 7 bases align to TRBD1. V lost 1 base to trimming and J lost 1 base; unmatched junction nucleotides: 1. The germline CDR1 and CDR2 sequences are MGHRA and YSYEKL. The CDR3 has 15 amino acids. This CDR3 reads CASSQAGQSNQPQHF. CDR3 sequence (DNA): TGCGCCAGCAGCCAAGCGGGACAGAGCAATCAGCCCCAGCATTTT.

The DNA of the CDR3 is TGCGCCAGCAGCTTGATCGGGGGAAGCTCCTACGAGCAGTACTTC. Translating gives CASSLIGGSSYEQYF. The rearrangement links TRBV5-1 to TRBJ2-7; TRBD2 is a possible D gene (6 bases). Trimming removed 1 base at V and 0 bases at J, with 11 bases between. Germline CDR1 is SGHRS and CDR2 is YFSETQ. The CDR3 consists of 15 residues.

This rearrangement joins TRBV18 to TRBJ1-1; D remains ambiguous. The CDR3 sequence is 11 residues long. CDR1 is KGHSH, CDR2 LQKENI, per germline. Trimming shortened V by 8 bases and J by 1 base, and 5 bases separated the two germline ends. CDR3 nucleotides: TGTGCCAGCCTAGAGAACACTGAAGCTTTCTTT. The encoded protein is CASLENTEAFF.

The chain joins TRBV7-8 to TRBJ1-1, with 7 bases that match TRBD1. The CDR3 loop spans 14 amino acids. Germline CDR1 is SGHVS and CDR2 is FQNEAQ. Trimming at V came to 5 bases and at J to 1 base, leaving 4 bases not matched to a gene. The CDR3 is CASSPGTANTEAFF. Written as DNA, the CDR3 is TGTGCCAGCAGCCCCGGGACAGCGAACACTGAAGCTTTCTTT.

This chain uses TRBV7-8 with TRBJ2-7, with a weak D call TRBD2 (6 bases). The V end lost 1 base, the J end lost 1 base, and 11 bases lay between the germline ends. The germline V gene encodes CDR1 SGHVS and CDR2 FQNEAQ. The CDR3 runs to 15 residues. CDR3 sequence: CASSLGWGVSYEQYF. DNA of the CDR3: TGTGCCAGCAGCTTAGGGTGGGGGGTTTCCTACGAGCAGTACTTC.

This chain joins TRBV30 and TRBJ1-4, with D maybe TRBD1 (5 bases). Trimming cost V 4 bases and J 5 bases, with 14 bases left between them. The CDR3 spans 14 residues. Germline V gene sequence: CDR1 GTSNPN, CDR2 SVGIG (reference sequence). The chain's CDR3 is CAWKADSANEKLFF. DNA of the CDR3: TGTGCCTGGAAGGCTGACAGCGCCAATGAAAAACTGTTTTTT.

The rearrangement uses TRBV2 and TRBJ1-5, with 9 bases lining up with TRBD1. CDR3 length: 14 residues. V dropped 6 bases and J dropped 9; count of bases not matched to a gene: 9. CDR1 SNHLY and CDR2 FYNNEI come from the germline V gene. Here the CDR3 reads CASRENRGQGPQHF. The CDR3 DNA reads as TGTGCCAGCAGGGAGAACAGGGGGCAAGGGCCCCAGCATTTT.

V usage is TRBV27 and J usage is TRBJ2-3; 8 bases align to TRBD2. There are 17 residues in the CDR3. J gave up 0 bases and V 6 bases, and 11 bases lay outside the gene matches. The germline V gene encodes CDR1 MNHEY and CDR2 SMNVEV (reference sequence). This CDR3 is CASSDSIGGASTDTQYF. The CDR3 DNA is TGTGCCAGCAGCGACTCGATCGGGGGGGCTAGCACAGATACGCAGTATTTT.

This clone was seen only once. The chain employs TRBV4-1 and TRBJ1-4; D is unclear. This CDR3 has 15 residues. Deletions cut 2 bases from V and 7 bases from J, with 14 bases between. Germline values: CDR1 MGHRA, CDR2 YSYEKL. The CDR3 spells CASSQLLGSGEKLFF. As DNA, the CDR3 is TGCGCCAGCAGCCAACTACTAGGGTCGGGTGAAAAACTGTTTTTT.

The rearrangement links TRBV29-1 to TRBJ2-1; 7 nucleotides line up with TRBD2. The J segment lost 5 bases and the V segment lost 4 bases, leaving 17 bases of the junction unmatched. This CDR3 comprises 17 residues. Germline V lookup: CDR1 SQVTM, CDR2 ANQGSEA. The CDR3: CSVVHGLVRTRDNEQFF. CDR3 sequence (DNA): TGCAGCGTTGTTCATGGGTTGGTTCGGACTAGGGACAATGAGCAGTTCTTC.

V and J are TRBV2 and TRBJ2-2; possibly TRBD1 for D (6 bases). Looked up from germline, CDR1 is SNHLY and CDR2 is FYNNEI. Deletions cut 4 bases from V and 1 base from J, with 10 bases between. The CDR3 runs 15 residues. CDR3 region: CASSVEGGNTGELFF. In nucleotides, the CDR3 is TGTGCCAGCAGTGTGGAAGGGGGGAACACCGGGGAGCTGTTTTTT.

This chain joins TRBV6-4 and TRBJ2-3, with 7 bases fitting TRBD2. Germline V gene lookup returns CDR1 MRHNA and CDR2 SNTAGT. The CDR3 runs to 17 residues. Unmatched junction bases numbered 9, after V lost 0 bases and J lost 3 bases. CDR3 DNA sequence: TGTGCCAGCAGTGACTCGCCCGGACTAGTTAGGACAGATACGCAGTATTTT. Translating it yields CASSDSPGLVRTDTQYF.

The chain couples TRBV14 to TRBJ2-7; D is unclear. Trimming took off 5 bases at V and 3 bases at J, with 5 bases between the two ends. This CDR3 contains 11 residues. The germline V gene encodes CDR1 SGHDN and CDR2 FVKESK. CDR3 sequence (DNA): TGTGCCAGCAGCGCACACTACGAGCAGTACTTC. Amino acid sequence: CASSAHYEQYF.

This chain links TRBV4-2 with TRBJ2-7; TRBD2 matches at 10 bases. Trimming took 0 bases from V and 7 from J; bases not matched to a gene: 15. Germline V CDR1 and CDR2: LGHNA, YNFKEQ. The CDR3 has 18 residues. The chain's CDR3 is CASSQEGAAGGPWEEQYF. The CDR3 region has the DNA TGTGCCAGCAGCCAAGAAGGTGCAGCGGGGGGGCCTTGGGAAGAGCAGTACTTC.

The chain employs TRBV7-9 and TRBJ2-2; no definite D call. V dropped 3 bases and J dropped 1 base, with 9 bases sitting between them. This CDR3 contains 15 residues. The germline V gene encodes CDR1 SEHNR and CDR2 FQNEAQ (reference sequence). This CDR3 reads CASSFFSWNTGELFF. CDR3 bases: TGTGCCAGCAGCTTCTTTAGCTGGAACACCGGGGAGCTGTTTTTT.

This clone was observed a handful of times. CDR3 in amino acids: CASSSGSFPDTQYF. CDR3 bases: TGCGCCAGCAGCTCCGGTTCGTTCCCAGATACGCAGTATTTT. The chain links TRBV5-1 to TRBJ2-3; no definite D call. V was trimmed by 3 bases and J by 4 bases, leaving 12 bases between them. CDR1 is SGHRS, CDR2 YFSETQ, per germline. The CDR3 contains 14 residues.

The CDR3 loop reads CASSLSSGGSTDTQYF. CDR3 coding DNA: TGTGCCAGCAGCTTGTCGTCCGGGGGGAGCACAGATACGCAGTATTTT. The chain links TRBV5-6 to TRBJ2-3; 7 bases fit TRBD2. Germline lookup yields CDR1 SGHDT and CDR2 YYEEEE. CDR3 size: 16 residues. Germline trimming cut 1 base from V and 0 bases from J; bases unmatched to any gene: 5.